This TCR beta chain emerged from a study of shared clonotypes between healthy human individuals. Regarding the study as a whole: It was expected that sequencing depth would affect clonotype sharing among donors. Having only a few donors restricted how much genetic and exposure-history diversity was captured.

Each subset's genomic DNA was split evenly across several immunoSEQ plates. TCRdb keeps only in-frame clones here, not all; method: immunoSEQ multiplex PCR. Among around 1,100,000 clones listed, roughly 77% were seen once. Remarks on this clone: Its antigen is unidentified.

The donor cohort consisted entirely of Caucasian adults residing in Nashville, Tennessee. The CDR3 extends over 15 amino acids. CDR1 SGHRS and CDR2 YFSETQ come from the germline V gene. V was clipped by 4 bases and J by 1 base; unmatched bases: 5. Sequencing used memory CD4+ T cells from PBMCs. Subset indicated: CD45RA-negative fraction. The V gene is TRBV5-1, the J gene TRBJ2-4; 7 nucleotides line up with TRBD1. The sequence came from a man younger than 35 in good health. Some clones in this sample may be carry-over from other donors' samples. CDR3 DNA sequence: TGCGCCAGCAGCCTGGTGACAGGGGCCAAAAACATTCAGTACTTC. Translated, it gives CASSLVTGAKNIQYF.